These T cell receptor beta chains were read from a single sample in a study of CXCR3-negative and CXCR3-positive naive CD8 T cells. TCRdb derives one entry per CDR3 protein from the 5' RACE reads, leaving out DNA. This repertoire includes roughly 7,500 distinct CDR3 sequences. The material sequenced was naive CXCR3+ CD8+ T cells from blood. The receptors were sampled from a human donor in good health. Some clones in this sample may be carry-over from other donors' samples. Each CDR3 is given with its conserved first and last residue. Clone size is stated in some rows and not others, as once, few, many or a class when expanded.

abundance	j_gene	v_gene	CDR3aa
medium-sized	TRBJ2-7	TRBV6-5	CASSTPVASGNPYEQYF
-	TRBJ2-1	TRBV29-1	CSVVPISSGDGDEQFF
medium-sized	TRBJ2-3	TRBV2	CASSPGLARTDTQYF
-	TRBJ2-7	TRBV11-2	CASSLVSSVEQYF
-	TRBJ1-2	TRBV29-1	CSVPRDRKYGYTF
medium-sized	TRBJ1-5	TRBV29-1	CSVESGGYNQPQHF
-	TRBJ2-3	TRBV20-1	CSAGLAGVSTDTQYF
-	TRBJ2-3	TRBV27	CASSFISGAADTQYF
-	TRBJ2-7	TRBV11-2	CASSGSSYEQYF
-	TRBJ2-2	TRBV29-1	CSVEVSLGTGELFF
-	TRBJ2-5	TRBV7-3	CASTTRRRTSGRQETQYF
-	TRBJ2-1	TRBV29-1	CSVLGQGWNEQFF
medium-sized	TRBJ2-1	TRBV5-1	CASRPGLAGGYNEQFF
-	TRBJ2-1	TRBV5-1	CASSLFTGNYAEQFF
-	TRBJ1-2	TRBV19	CASSILGADGYTF
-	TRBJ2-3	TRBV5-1	CASSLAAGGPDTQYF
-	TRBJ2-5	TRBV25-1	CASSDLGTHQETQYF
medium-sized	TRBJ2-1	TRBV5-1	CASSFSGEWQFF
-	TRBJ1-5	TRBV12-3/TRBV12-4	CASSPGSQPQHF
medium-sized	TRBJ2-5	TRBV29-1	CSVDGKVRENSETQYF
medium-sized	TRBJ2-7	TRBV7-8	CASSSDGTYEQYF
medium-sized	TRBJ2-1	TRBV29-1	CSVDPGGNEQFF
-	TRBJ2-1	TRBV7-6	CASSPPTKLAGVGNEQFF
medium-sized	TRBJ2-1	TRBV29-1	CSVEAGLGEQFF
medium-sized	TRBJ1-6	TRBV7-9	CASSLGQGDSPLHF
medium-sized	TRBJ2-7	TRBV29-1	CSAGQGPIYEQYF
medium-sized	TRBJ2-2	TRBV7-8	CASSPLVVPGELFF
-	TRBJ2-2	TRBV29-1	CSVDTQGSGELFF
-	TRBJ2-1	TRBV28	CASSSSLYNEQFF
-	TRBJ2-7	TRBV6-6	CASSYDRYEQYF
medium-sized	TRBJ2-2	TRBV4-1	CASSRRGTNTGELFF
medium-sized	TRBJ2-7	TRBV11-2	CASSNNYEQYF
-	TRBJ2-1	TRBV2	CASSATPRESNEQFF
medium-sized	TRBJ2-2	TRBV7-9	CASSLDNTGELFF
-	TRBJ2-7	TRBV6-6	CASSLNDAGPYEQYF
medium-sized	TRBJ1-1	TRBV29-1	CSAIEVNTEAFF
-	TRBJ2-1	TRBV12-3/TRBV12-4	CASSFGTGPNEQFF
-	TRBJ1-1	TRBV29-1	CSVARMEGVNTEAFF
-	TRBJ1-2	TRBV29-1	CSVADSIDYGYTF
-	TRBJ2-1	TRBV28	CASSPFTGSSYNEQFF
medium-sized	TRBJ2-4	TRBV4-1	CASSQRELSKNIQYF
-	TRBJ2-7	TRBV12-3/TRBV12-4	CASSLGQGPSYEQYF
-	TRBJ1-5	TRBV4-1	CASSQVQGGLNQPQHF
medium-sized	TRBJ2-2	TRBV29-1	CSVEEQYTGELFF
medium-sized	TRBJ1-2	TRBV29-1	CSVDGGDGYTF
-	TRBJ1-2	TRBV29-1	CSAAGGSNYGYTF
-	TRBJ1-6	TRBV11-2	CASSLLAGSNSPLHF
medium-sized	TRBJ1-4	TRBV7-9	CASSLLLGQGSEKLFF
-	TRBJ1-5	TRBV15	CAPKGERQGSNQPQHF
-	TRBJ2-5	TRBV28	CASSPPGGVEETQYF
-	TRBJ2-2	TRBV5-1	CASSLYGELFF
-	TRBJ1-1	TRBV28	CASSLRYTEAFF
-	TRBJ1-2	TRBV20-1	CSARDSAGGEYGYTF
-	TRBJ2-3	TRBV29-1	CSVDSGRSLGTDTQYF
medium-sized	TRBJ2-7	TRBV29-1	CSVEVGTGLDEQYF
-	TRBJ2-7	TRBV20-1	CSALAGSGYEQYF
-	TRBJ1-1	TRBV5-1	CASSLRATVITEAFF
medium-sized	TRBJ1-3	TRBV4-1	CASSQDPGTASDTIYF
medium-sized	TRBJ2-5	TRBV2	CASSELLSSGTKETQYF